Listed below are T cell receptor beta chains from one sample, sequenced in a study of cytomegalovirus exposure and HLA in healthy donors. The repertoire was sequenced with immunoSEQ multiplex PCR; TCRdb's copy has only in-frame clones and lacks some. The sample has some 130,000 clones; approximately 87% are singletons. The sample taken for sequencing was PBMCs. All receptors come from a woman younger than 45 in good health and CMV-seronegative. Each CDR3 is given with its conserved first and last residue. The D gene is left open where the match is weak. Clone size is shown for a subset of rows, as once, few, many or a class of expanded clone.

V: TRBV18; size: NA; J: TRBJ2-7; D: TRBD1; CDR3: CASSSGQWNSYEQYF; DNA: TGTGCCAGCTCATCGGGACAGTGGAACTCCTACGAGCAGTACTTC
V: TRBV4-3; size: NA; J: TRBJ2-1; D: TRBD2; CDR3: CASSPGGRGTYNEQFF; DNA: TGCGCCAGCAGCCCGGGAGGGCGGGGGACCTACAATGAGCAGTTCTTC
V: TRBV11-2; size: NA; J: TRBJ2-1; D: TRBD2; CDR3: CASGPASGRMEQFF; DNA: TGTGCCAGCGGCCCCGCTAGCGGGAGGATGGAGCAGTTCTTC
V: TRBV7-6; size: NA; J: TRBJ1-2; D: NA; CDR3: CASSLVAGDGYTF; DNA: TGTGCCAGCAGCTTAGTGGCGGGGGACGGCTACACCTTC
V: TRBV5-3; size: NA; J: TRBJ1-5; D: TRBD1; CDR3: CARSPLDRVSNQPQHF; DNA: TGTGCCAGAAGCCCCCTTGACAGGGTTAGCAATCAGCCCCAGCATTTT
V: TRBV29-1; size: NA; J: TRBJ1-5; D: TRBD1; CDR3: CSAQDRGSNQPQHF; DNA: TGCAGCGCTCAGGACAGGGGAAGCAATCAGCCCCAGCATTTT
V: TRBV2; size: few; J: TRBJ1-4; D: NA; CDR3: CASSPARQQREKLFF; DNA: TGTGCCAGCAGCCCCGCCCGGCAGCAGAGGGAAAAACTGTTTTTT
V: TRBV4-2; size: NA; J: TRBJ2-1; D: TRBD1; CDR3: CASSQDGTGTFYNEQFF; DNA: TGTGCCAGCAGCCAAGATGGGACAGGAACTTTTTACAATGAGCAGTTCTTC
V: TRBV2; size: once; J: TRBJ1-1; D: NA; CDR3: CASRLGLRNTEAFF; DNA: TGTGCCAGCAGGCTAGGTCTCAGGAACACTGAAGCTTTCTTT
V: TRBV9; size: NA; J: TRBJ2-5; D: TRBD2; CDR3: CASSVGWGEGETQYF; DNA: TGTGCCAGCAGCGTGGGATGGGGGGAGGGAGAGACCCAGTACTTC
V: TRBV7-9; size: NA; J: TRBJ1-1; D: NA; CDR3: CASSLGGRVAEAFF; DNA: TGTGCCAGCAGCTTAGGGGGGCGGGTGGCTGAAGCTTTCTTT
V: TRBV6-6; size: NA; J: TRBJ2-7; D: NA; CDR3: CASSPPGSYEQYF; DNA: TGTGCCAGCAGCCCCCCAGGATCCTACGAGCAGTACTTC
V: TRBV7-2; size: NA; J: TRBJ1-3; D: NA; CDR3: CASSRTADSGNTIYF; DNA: TGTGCCAGCAGCCGAACCGCAGACTCTGGAAACACCATATATTTT
V: TRBV7-7; size: NA; J: TRBJ2-5; D: NA; CDR3: CASSLSGFETQYF; DNA: TGTGCTAGCAGCTTATCAGGGTTCGAGACCCAGTACTTC
V: TRBV6-5; size: few; J: TRBJ2-7; D: NA; CDR3: CASSLWTGDGEQYF; DNA: TGTGCCAGCAGTCTTTGGACGGGGGATGGGGAGCAGTACTTC
V: TRBV5-1; size: NA; J: TRBJ2-1; D: TRBD2; CDR3: CASTQGLAVYNEQFF; DNA: TGCGCCAGCACCCAGGGACTAGCGGTTTACAATGAGCAGTTCTTC
V: TRBV18; size: NA; J: TRBJ2-5; D: TRBD1; CDR3: CASSPRTGPETQYF; DNA: TGTGCCAGCTCACCAAGGACAGGGCCGGAGACCCAGTACTTC
V: TRBV15; size: NA; J: TRBJ2-5; D: NA; CDR3: CATSRIPQGTQYF; DNA: TGTGCCACCAGCAGAATACCACAGGGGACCCAGTACTTC
V: TRBV7-6; size: NA; J: TRBJ2-5; D: NA; CDR3: CASSRPRETQYF; DNA: TGTGCCAGCAGCCGACCGAGGGAGACCCAGTACTTC